This T cell receptor beta chain emerged from a study of response to subunit inactivated influenza vaccine. Study-wide results and limits: New T cells are recruited in small numbers by each seasonal influenza vaccination, according to the authors' suggestion.

The CDR3 covers 14 residues. V trimming: 7 bases; J trimming: 11 bases; junction bases outside the gene matches: 17. Per germline, CDR1 DFQATT and CDR2 SNEGSKA (reference sequence). MiXCR, run by TCRdb on the RT-PCR reads, gives a single entry per CDR3 protein. The sample lists around 650,000 distinct CDR3 sequences, roughly 14% occurring once. Of note for this clonotype: Its antigen is not known.

The receptor's source is a man aged 50-59 years who received an inactivated influenza vaccine. V and J are TRBV20-1 and TRBJ2-1; the match to TRBD1 covers 7 bases. The material sequenced was PBMCs from blood, taken 11 to 12 days after vaccination. CDR3 region: CSVLTIGTVSQQFF. The CDR3 nucleotides are TGCAGTGTTTTAACGATCGGGACAGTCAGCCAGCAGTTCTTC.